This T cell receptor (beta chain) was sequenced in a study of cytomegalovirus exposure and HLA in healthy donors (dated by TCRdb to the late 2010s). For the study in its entirety: An earlier analysis of roughly 570 of the donors reported around 280 Gb of sequence data and roughly 120 million unique TCR beta sequences obtained from some 200 million T cells. Across some 400 genotyped donors of the cohort, an average of approximately 240,000 unique TCR beta nucleotide sequences per donor were sequenced, and approximately 19% of those sequences were non-productive. Using immunosequencing, the study profiled T cell repertoires from roughly 650 subjects and related those repertoires to cytomegalovirus serostatus. A handful of DR-DQ haplotypes were handled as single units for association and clustering because linkage in the cohort was strong. HLA typing covered class I and class II loci at four-digit resolution. Genome-wide SNP genotypes for about 65% of the 666 donors were used in a later genetic analysis, which treated that subset as a discovery cohort. Donor age, sex, ethnicity and CMV serostatus were compiled together with the repertoire data. An earlier analysis of around 580 of the donors used high-throughput TCR beta sequencing to judge whether each TCR beta V gene segment behaved as functional or pseudogenic. Among the roughly 380 genotyped donors, approximately 81% belonged to the genetic ancestry cluster associated with self-reported Caucasian donors. Rather than using new phenotypic data, the later analysis identified candidate immune exposures from TCR beta sequences and from how often those sequences occurred across donors. The number of typed donors differed by locus: roughly 620-640 for A, B, C, DRB1 and DQB1; 522 for DQA1; approximately 610 for DPA1; and around 470 for DPB1. Every repertoire in the discovery cohort had been generated on one and the same sequencing platform. To study patterns of TCR occurrence, a later analysis re-analyzed previously published TCR beta repertoires from 500 to 850 donors and added high-resolution HLA genotyping. The study combined high-throughput TCR immunosequencing, statistical association of individual TCRs with disease status, and machine learning to predict cytomegalovirus infection status. Besides the first cohort of approximately 710 subjects, a separate validation cohort made up of roughly 120 different subjects was used. An early release that covered fewer than 750 HLA-typed donors contained approximately 300 gigabases of sequencing data and around 80 million unique TCR sequences. The study aimed to test whether signatures of past pathogen exposure could be identified by cataloging public T cell receptors.

General conclusions and limits of the study: When HLA alleles, especially DR and DQ, strongly co-occurred, attributing TCR associations to individual alleles was difficult. A later analysis found that TCR association rates varied across HLA loci, with DRB1 alleles showing the most associated TCRs and HLA-C alleles the fewest. While some public TCRs were present in many individuals, most TCR sequences turned up only very rarely across donors. Correlated functional status among segregating V segments might be attributable to linkage disequilibrium, but an unknown experimental factor could not be ruled out. A further reported finding was that TCR beta sequences accurately predicted the HLA-A and HLA-B alleles for most subjects in the first cohort. Because counts were too low, fewer than 20 rarely observed V segments, including chromosome 9 orphons, were excluded from the earlier analysis of around 640 of the donors. Because HLA typing was unavailable for some donors at each locus, only the typed subset was used in association tests. An association between a missense DCLRE1C variant and V-gene and J-gene trimming of TCR beta chains was found in a later genetic analysis and replicated in an independent cohort. Most CMV-associated TCR beta chains appeared to be HLA-restricted in a later analysis, and the HLA associations seemed to be driven largely by CMV exposure. A group of highly shared sequence variants was considered likely to be a technical artifact of the sequencing pipeline. In the study, approximately 160 TCR beta chains were listed as associated with cytomegalovirus. The presence/absence analyses assumed that sequencing depth was roughly uniform across donors, and that assumption may not be true. The only immune exposure information available for the cohort was CMV serostatus. Cytomegalovirus status was reported to be diagnosed by the classifier with high specificity and sensitivity in both the original and validation cohorts. Compared with equally common non-associated chains, HLA-associated TCR beta chains in a later analysis were more clonally expanded and had lower generation probabilities. A later analysis reported that several top co-occurrence clusters appeared linked to parvovirus B19, influenza, CMV and Epstein-Barr virus. A few of the identified cytomegalovirus-associated TCR beta chains were confirmed in vitro to be specific for cytomegalovirus antigens. In an earlier analysis of about 540 of the donors, most TCR beta V segments were observed in productive rearrangements about 87% or about 30% of the time, broadly matching IMGT annotations. A later analysis associated around 16,000 TCR beta sequences with specific HLA alleles at a false discovery rate of 0.05. According to a later genetic analysis, donors in an Asian-associated ancestry cluster had fewer N-insertions in productive TCRs than the approximately 700-donor mean. Only TCR beta chains were sequenced in this cohort, and the absence of alpha or paired-chain data limited detectable features. The authors suggested that the approach could potentially be extended to other disease states and immunological phenotypes.

The library relied on the immunoSEQ multiplex PCR assay. For the multiplex PCR, a mixture combining 60 forward primers for TCR Vbeta segments and 13 reverse primers for TCR Jbeta segments was used. The CDR3 region of rearranged TCR beta genes was amplified from genomic DNA with a multiplex PCR assay. On the Illumina HiSeq System, the amplified TCR beta libraries were sequenced as 87-base-pair reads. Processing in the source paper ran as follows. In a later analysis, some 80 million unique TCR beta chains were counted across the roughly 670 repertoires, and about 9.9 million of these chains were shared by at least two donors. Raw reads were error-corrected and collapsed into unique sequences with a nearest-neighbor algorithm that merged closely related sequences to remove PCR and sequencing errors. To assign V, D and J gene segments, CDR3 sequences were aligned to IMGT reference sequences. For a sequence to be retained, a match of at least six nucleotides to both a V gene segment and a J gene segment was required. A rearrangement was called productive if the CDR3 had no stop codons and remained in frame with V and J, and every other rearrangement was called non-productive. CDR3 was defined according to IMGT convention as the region running from the second conserved V-encoded cysteine to the conserved J-encoded phenylalanine. In an earlier analysis of just under 600 of the donors, sequences lacking an unambiguous match to a single V gene segment were excluded. In an earlier analysis of several hundred of the donors, a V segment was called functional when productive rearrangements were above 56.7%, and segregating when the standard deviation between donors exceeded 5%. A statistical classification framework was built to diagnose cytomegalovirus status from the catalog of TCR beta chain sequences. A later analysis assigned V and J genes by comparing TCR nucleotide sequences with IMGT/GENE-DB human TR gene sequences. A later analysis assigned CDR3 sequences and most-parsimonious VDJ recombination scenarios with the TCRdist pipeline. In a later analysis, each TCR beta chain was defined by its CDR3 amino acid sequence together with its V-gene family, and reads without a unique V-gene family were excluded. A later analysis removed roughly 590 highly shared, low-generation-probability nucleotide sequences to deal with suspected cross-contamination and a sequencing artifact. In a later analysis, a clonal expansion index for each public chain was calculated from normalized within-repertoire ranks of inferred template counts. In a later analysis, generation probabilities were computed using a VDJ recombination model fitted to out-of-frame rearrangements, and the results were checked against IGoR. In a later analysis, TCR-TCR, TCR-HLA and TCR-CMV co-occurrence was scored with hypergeometric tests, and a repertoire-size bias correction was applied to TCR pairs. To estimate false discovery rates, a later analysis permuted the HLA or CMV assignments 20 times. A later analysis grouped co-occurring TCRs with DBSCAN, adding TCRdist sequence similarity when clustering within HLA-allele-positive subsets. Repertoires with fewer than 30,000 or more than 120,000 public chains, plus five repertoires with anomalous nucleotide sharing, were excluded from co-occurrence clustering. TCRdb limited this immuneACCESS table to in-frame rearrangements with V and J called. A share of clones is missing; checked studies link under half to unresolved V genes, and the rest is unexplained. That table furnishes V, J and clone size, whereas the DNA furnished D and trimming. The sample yields 100,000 to 150,000 clones; about three quarters were counted once. Around 2% of the sample is held by the ten biggest clonotypes.

As concerns this clone: What this receptor recognizes is not known. Per-base qualities were not stored, and no clone one base away is much larger.

The cohort comprised 710 or so healthy bone marrow donors. At the time of sampling, every cohort member was nominally healthy, though immune exposures that went unrecorded were likely present. The donor tested CMV seronegative, placing the donor among the approximately 400 seronegative members of the cohort. Each donor provided a peripheral blood sample, and peripheral blood mononuclear cells were used for TCR beta sequencing. The Qiagen DNeasy Blood Extraction Kit was used to extract genomic DNA from the blood cell samples. This clonotype was sampled from a woman aged 40 to 55 in good health and CMV-seronegative. The sequenced material came from PBMCs.

The DNA sequence is as follows: TGTGCCAGTAGTATTGGGACGGGACAAGGGTATGAAAAACTGTTTTTT. This yields the protein CASSIGTGQGYEKLFF. The rearranged segments are TRBV19 and TRBJ1-4; perhaps TRBD1 is the D gene, with 6 bases matching. V loses 3 bases, J loses 6 bases, and the germline ends lie 17 bases apart. As encoded in the germline V gene (reference sequence), CDR1 is LNHDA while CDR2 is SQIVND. The CDR3 contains 16 residues, cysteine and phenylalanine counted. The entry retains the CDR3 DNA only, 48 bases that are in frame from base 1.